This T cell receptor (beta chain) was captured in a study of blood T cell repertoires in COVID-19 (TCRdb year 2020). Turning to the overall study: Samples from collaborators originated in the United States, Italy and Spain and spanned both the acute and convalescent phases of COVID-19. The repertoires were made available in a free public database intended to serve as a resource for research on the immune response to SARS-CoV-2. The prospective study material was composed of cDNA or gDNA derived from T cells, B-cell-depleted T cells, or PBMCs. Where HLA class I and class II types were available, the types were taken from metadata supplied by the sample provider, not from assay-based typing. Samples were obtained from the ongoing ImmuneRACE study (first 160 participants) and from 1,254 subjects provided by 6 global collaborators. Subjects who had been exposed to COVID-19, were actively infected with it, or had recovered from it provided the deeply sampled blood TCRbeta repertoires that made up the dataset. The sample metadata nearly always contained a de-identified subject ID, COVID-19 status, age in years and sex.

Including cysteine and phenylalanine, the CDR3 has 20 amino acids. Only CDR3 DNA is held: 60 bases, read in frame from base 1. For CDR1 and CDR2, the germline V gene lists SGHRS and YFSETQ. Trimming takes 0 bases off V and 0 bases off J; junction bases not matched to a gene: 12. As to this clone: The antigen it recognizes is unknown. There are no base qualities to consult, and no much larger clone falls within one base.

Collaborating institutions collected whole blood in K2EDTA tubes following their own protocols. Collaborator samples were shipped for TCRbeta analysis as frozen whole blood, isolated PBMCs, or DNA extracted from either sample type. The full study reports these points: The quantity of clinical and demographic metadata differed by source and by participant and was supplied without curation.

TCRbeta CDR3 regions were amplified from genomic DNA using the immunoSEQ Assay, a bias-controlled multiplex PCR. In the authors' own workflow: The number of nucleated cells in each sample was estimated from the amplification of reference gene primers within the assay. Sequence reads were collapsed and filtered to measure the absolute abundance of every unique TCRbeta CDR3 rearrangement. For each sample, productive Simpson clonality was calculated as the square root of Simpson's diversity index over productive rearrangements. TCRdb mirrors the immuneACCESS table, restricted to in-frame sequences. Some clones are absent from its copies; in checked studies, under half trace to an unresolved V gene, and the reason for the others is unknown. V and J calls and clone size follow that table, whereas D and trimming were derived from the DNA. The sample profile shows around 61,000 clones; over 75% of them were found once. Under 4% of the sample lies in the top ten.

Sequencing was carried out using peripheral blood. This TCR came from a middle-aged man with active COVID-19. The chain links TRBV5-1 with TRBJ2-1; TRBD2 agrees with 10 junctional bases. The CDR3 region reads CASSLGSGRTQNSSYNEQFF. The DNA sequence reads TGCGCCAGCAGCTTGGGTAGCGGGAGGACCCAAAATAGCTCCTACAATGAGCAGTTCTTC.